The 27 T cell receptor beta chains listed next were all sequenced from one sample in a study of shared clonotypes between healthy human individuals. Assay: immunoSEQ multiplex PCR; the TCRdb copy retains only in-frame clones and omits some. The table has roughly 590,000 clones, 95% to 96% seen once. Naivety among CD8 cells was defined by CD45RO negativity and positive CCR7 selection, thereby excluding terminally differentiated effector memory CD45RA+ cells. The sequenced sample was naive CD8+ T cells sorted from blood. These receptors originate from a woman between 25 and 40 years old in good health.

This chain links TRBV19 with TRBJ2-7; TRBD1 matches 11 bases. Trimming at V came to 5 bases and at J to 2 bases, leaving 5 bases not matched to a gene. Germline V gene data show CDR1 as LNHDA and CDR2 as SQIVND (reference sequence). The CDR3 covers 15 residues. The CDR3 DNA follows: TGTGCCAGTAGTCCCGGACAGGGGGCCACCTACGAGCAGTACTTC. The encoded protein is CASSPGQGATYEQYF.

The V gene is TRBV28, the J gene TRBJ2-3; 7 bases agree with TRBD1. CDR1 MDHEN and CDR2 SYDVKM come from the germline V gene. There are 16 residues in the CDR3. V lost 5 bases and J lost 3; bases outside the gene matches: 11. The DNA for the CDR3 is TGTGCCAGCAGTGTCGCCTGGACAGGAGGTACAGATACGCAGTATTTT. Translated: CASSVAWTGGTDTQYF.

The chain has TRBV5-1 and TRBJ1-2; D remains ambiguous. V was cut by 1 base and J by 3 bases, with 7 bases left in between. From germline, CDR1 is SGHRS and CDR2 YFSETQ. The CDR3 consists of 13 residues. CDR3 sequence (DNA): TGCGCCAGCAGCTTGAGGAGGGACTATGGCTACACCTTC. This encodes CASSLRRDYGYTF. The full variable domain, in which reference TRBV5-1 and TRBJ1-2 provide the parts outside the CDR3, is KAGVTQTPRYLIKTRGQQVTLSCSPISGHRSVSWYQQTPGQGLQFLFEYFSETQRNKGNFPGRFSGRQFSNSRSEMNVSTLELGDSALYLCASSLRRDYGYTFGSGTRLTVV.

The genes are TRBV6-5 and TRBJ2-7; D not certain. The germline gives CDR1 MNHEY, CDR2 SVGAGI. The ends were cut back, 0 bases at V and 6 bases at J, with 12 bases in the middle. This CDR3 contains 14 residues. The CDR3, as DNA: TGTGCCAGCAGTTACTCCAGACGGCTCTCCGAGCAGTACTTC. It encodes CASSYSRRLSEQYF.

J is TRBJ2-1 and V is TRBV11-2; 11 bases are shared with TRBD2. V shed 4 bases, J shed 3 bases, and the junction held 5 bases outside the gene matches. This CDR3 contains 16 residues. Germline V gives CDR1 SGHAT, CDR2 FQNNGV. As DNA, the CDR3 is TGTGCCAGCAGCTCCCCGGGACTAGCGGACTACAATGAGCAGTTCTTC. Translating gives CASSSPGLADYNEQFF. Drawing the rest from reference TRBV11-2 and TRBJ2-1, the complete variable domain is EAGVAQSPRYKIIEKRQSVAFWCNPISGHATLYWYQQILGQGPKLLIQFQNNGVVDDSQLPKDRFSAERLKGVDSTLKIQPAKLEDSAVYLCASSSPGLADYNEQFFGPGTRLTVL.

J is TRBJ2-3 and V is TRBV5-6, with 11 nucleotides matching TRBD1. Looked up from germline, CDR1 is SGHDT and CDR2 is YYEEEE. This CDR3 has 16 residues. V trimming: 4 bases; J trimming: 3 bases; junction bases outside the gene matches: 7. CDR3 DNA sequence: TGTGCCAGCAGCCTAGGACAGGGGGCCGGGACAGATACGCAGTATTTT. It translates to CASSLGQGAGTDTQYF.

This rearrangement joins TRBV16 to TRBJ1-2; unclear D gene. Between the trimmed V and J ends, which lost 2 bases and 5 bases, there was a span of 15 bases. The CDR3 loop spans 15 amino acids. Germline values: CDR1 KGHSY, CDR2 FQNENV. As DNA, the CDR3 is TGTGCCAGCAGCCAAGGGTGGGCGACACCTTATGGCTACACCTTC. Residues: CASSQGWATPYGYTF. Filled out from reference TRBV16 and TRBJ1-2, the complete variable domain reads GEEVAQTPKHLVRGEGQKAKLYCAPIKGHSYVFWYQQVLKNEFKFLISFQNENVFDETGMPKERFSAKCLPNSPCSLEIQATKLEDSAVYFCASSQGWATPYGYTFGSGTRLTVV.

Comment on this clone: A read error may produce the germline difference seen at one junction end. This chain links TRBV5-8 with TRBJ1-2; TRBD1 aligns across 7 bases. The CDR3 spans 13 residues. CDR1 is SGHTS and CDR2 is YDEGEE in the germline V gene. CDR3 residues: CASSLGQNYGYTF. For the CDR3, the DNA is TGTGCCAGCAGTTTGGGACAGAACTATGGCTACACCTTC.

CDR3 nucleotide sequence: TGTGCCAGCAGCCGTGGGACGGTCAATCAGCCCCAGCATTTT. Protein product: CASSRGTVNQPQHF. The chain combines TRBV28 with TRBJ1-5; maybe TRBD1 (5 bases). V lost 6 bases to trimming and J lost 3 bases, with 12 bases between them. Germline CDR1 is MDHEN and CDR2 is SYDVKM. The CDR3 consists of 14 residues.

V and J are TRBV21-1 and TRBJ1-3; TRBD1, the D gene given by the table, was not confirmed from the DNA. TRBV21-1 is given as a pseudogene. The CDR3 length is 12 residues. The CDR3 region is CARTGSGNTIYF. The CDR3 nucleotides read TGTGCCAGGACAGGCTCTGGAAACACCATATATTTT.

CDR3 DNA: TGTGCCAGCACCCACATGGGGGAGACCCAGTACTTC. Translating gives CASTHMGETQYF. The V and J genes are TRBV7-8 and TRBJ2-5, with D unresolved. Germline CDR1 SGHVS, CDR2 FQNEAQ. The CDR3 covers 12 residues. Trimming cost V 7 bases and J 5 bases, with 11 bases left between them.

The genes are TRBV10-3 and TRBJ1-1; TRBD1 might be the D (5 bases). Trimming shortened V by 3 bases and J by 5 bases, and 7 bases separated the two germline ends. The germline V gene has CDR1 ENHRY and CDR2 SYGVKD. The CDR3 is made up of 12 amino acids. DNA for the CDR3: TGTGCCATCAGTGAAGGGGTTACTGAAGCTTTCTTT. Translating gives CAISEGVTEAFF.

Here the CDR3 DNA reads TGTGCCAGCAGCCCGCAGACAGGTTTTACCTACGAGCAGTACTTC. This encodes CASSPQTGFTYEQYF. The J gene is TRBJ2-7, the V gene TRBV9; D might be TRBD1 (6 bases). The CDR3 has 15 residues. Germline CDR1 is SGDLS and CDR2 is YYNGEE. V lost 4 bases to trimming and J lost 2 bases, with 16 bases between them. The variable domain in full, with the rest retrieved from reference TRBV9 and TRBJ2-7, is DSGVTQTPKHLITATGQRVTLRCSPRSGDLSVYWYQQSLDQGLQFLIQYYNGEERAKGNILERFSAQQFPDLHSELNLSSLELGDSALYFCASSPQTGFTYEQYFGPGTRLTVT.

With respect to this clone: The identical CDR3 is also encoded by other nucleotide sequences in the sample. The rearrangement links TRBV27 to TRBJ2-1; D is undetermined. Germline V gene data show CDR1 as MNHEY and CDR2 as SMNVEV (reference sequence). This CDR3 spans 11 amino acids. Trimming removed 6 bases at V and 5 bases at J, with 5 bases between. CDR3 sequence (DNA): TGTGCCAGCAGCCTAAACAATGAGCAGTTCTTC. Residues: CASSLNNEQFF.

The chain couples TRBV27 to TRBJ2-3; tentatively, D is TRBD1 (5 bases). CDR3 length: 16 amino acids. The ends were cut back, 0 bases at V and 0 bases at J, with 10 bases in the middle. Germline V gives CDR1 MNHEY, CDR2 SMNVEV (reference sequence). Here the CDR3 DNA reads TGTGCCAGCAGTTTATCGGCGGCAGGGAGCACAGATACGCAGTATTTT. Amino acid sequence: CASSLSAAGSTDTQYF.

The chain has TRBV29-1 and TRBJ2-4; the match to TRBD1 covers 8 bases. The trim removed 7 bases at V and 5 bases at J, leaving 7 bases unmatched. Germline CDR1 reads SQVTM; CDR2 reads ANQGSEA. The CDR3 loop spans 13 amino acids. Here the CDR3 reads CSAMDRDQNIQYF. The CDR3 nucleotides read TGCAGCGCCATGGACAGGGACCAAAACATTCAGTACTTC. The full variable domain, completed using reference TRBV29-1 and TRBJ2-4, is SAVISQKPSRDICQRGTSLTIQCQVDSQVTMMFWYRQQPGQSLTLIATANQGSEATYESGFVIDKFPISRPNLTFSTLTVSNMSPEDSSIYLCSAMDRDQNIQYFGAGTRLSVL.

This clone was recorded once. The gene calls are TRBV28 and TRBJ2-4; D gene ambiguous. The CDR3 is 16 residues long. Germline V CDR1 and CDR2: MDHEN, SYDVKM. Trimming took 2 bases from V and 1 from J, leaving 12 bases between them. The CDR3 here is CASSLGVPAAKNIQYF. As DNA, the CDR3 is TGTGCCAGCAGTTTAGGGGTCCCGGCGGCCAAAAACATTCAGTACTTC.

The gene calls are TRBV10-3 and TRBJ2-1; 7 bases are shared with TRBD2. V was clipped by 0 bases and J by 6 bases; unmatched bases: 8. Looked up from germline, CDR1 is ENHRY and CDR2 is SYGVKD. The CDR3 extends over 16 amino acids. The CDR3 sequence: CAISESESREINEQFF. In DNA, the CDR3 is TGTGCCATCAGTGAGTCGGAATCGCGGGAGATCAATGAGCAGTTCTTC.

This clone showed up just once. V gene TRBV13 combines with J gene TRBJ1-3; D gene ambiguous. The germline V gene has CDR1 PRHDT and CDR2 FYEKMQ (reference sequence). V lost 4 bases and J lost 2, with 9 bases in between. The CDR3 is made up of 14 amino acids. The CDR3 coding sequence is TGTGCCAGCAGCTCCCACCCCACTGGAAACACCATATATTTT. It specifies CASSSHPTGNTIYF. Filled out from reference TRBV13 and TRBJ1-3, the complete variable domain reads AAGVIQSPRHLIKEKRETATLKCYPIPRHDTVYWYQQGPGQDPQFLISFYEKMQSDKGSIPDRFSAQQFSDYHSELNMSSLELGDSALYFCASSSHPTGNTIYFGEGSWLTVV.

This chain joins TRBV27 and TRBJ2-3, with 7 bases aligning to TRBD2. The V segment lost 6 bases and the J segment 0 bases; nucleotides outside the gene matches: 9. The germline V gene encodes CDR1 MNHEY and CDR2 SMNVEV (reference sequence). The CDR3 is 16 residues long. The CDR3 DNA reads TGTGCCAGCAGCAATCAAGGAGCGGGGAGCACAGATACGCAGTATTTT. Amino acid sequence: CASSNQGAGSTDTQYF.

The V and J genes are TRBV12-1 and TRBJ2-3; the table's D call TRBD2 went unverified against the DNA. TRBV12-1 is flagged as a pseudogene. This CDR3 comprises 17 residues. CDR3 DNA: TGTGCCAGCAGCTTTGCGTCTCTTATCCCTAGCACAGATACGCAGTATTTT. It codes for CASSFASLIPSTDTQYF.

The sample holds one count of this clone. The V call is TRBV28, the J call TRBJ1-5; perhaps TRBD1 as D (5 bases). The germline V gene encodes CDR1 MDHEN and CDR2 SYDVKM. The CDR3 totals 14 residues. Between the trimmed V and J ends, which lost 7 bases and 3 bases, there was a span of 13 bases. This CDR3 reads CASTLDIYNQPQHF. The CDR3 region has the DNA TGTGCCAGCACCCTGGACATCTACAATCAGCCCCAGCATTTT.

The V gene is TRBV30, the J gene TRBJ2-3; D unclear. V was shortened by 5 bases and J by 0 bases, with 9 bases between the two germline ends. In germline, CDR1 is GTSNPN, CDR2 SVGIG (reference sequence). CDR3 size: 13 residues. The CDR3 coding sequence is TGTGCCTGGGCTTCCACTAGCACAGATACGCAGTATTTT. This codes for CAWASTSTDTQYF.

V usage is TRBV5-1 and J usage is TRBJ2-5, with 8 bases identical to TRBD2. V lost 0 bases and J lost 2; bases outside the gene matches: 6. In germline, CDR1 is SGHRS, CDR2 YFSETQ. CDR3 length: 16 amino acids. The CDR3: CASSLAGGARQETQYF. In nucleotides, the CDR3 is TGCGCCAGCAGCTTGGCGGGGGGGGCCCGGCAAGAGACCCAGTACTTC.

The chain joins TRBV13 to TRBJ2-5; 8 bases are a match to TRBD2. The assigned J gene may be wrong: the sequence end matches TRBJ2-7 better. CDR1 and CDR2 from the germline V gene are PRHDT and FYEKMQ (reference sequence). This CDR3 is 14 amino acids long. CDR3 protein: CASSLAGRGDEQYF. CDR3 DNA sequence: TGTGCCAGCAGCTTAGCCGGGAGGGGCGACGAGCAGTACTTC.

The chain couples TRBV5-4 to TRBJ1-2; 7 nucleotides line up with TRBD1. The ends lost 4 bases at V and 4 bases at J; junction bases unmatched: 4. Germline CDR1 SGHNT, CDR2 YYREEE (reference sequence). The CDR3 length is 13 residues. The CDR3 DNA follows: TGTGCCAGCAGCGCAGGGACAGCCTATGGCTACACCTTC. It specifies CASSAGTAYGYTF.

This clone occurred once. The chain employs TRBV7-8 and TRBJ1-5; D perhaps matches TRBD1 (6 bases). The V gene's germline CDR1 is SGHVS and CDR2 FQNEAQ. The V end was cut by 4 bases, the J end by 2 bases, with 12 bases between. This CDR3 spans 15 amino acids. The CDR3 sequence: CASSSWTEGNQPQHF. The CDR3 DNA sequence: TGTGCCAGCAGCTCGTGGACAGAAGGCAATCAGCCCCAGCATTTT.